These 20 T cell receptor beta chains were all obtained from the same sample, sequenced in a study of T cells expressing NK-cell markers. After re-calling the 5' RACE reads, TCRdb lists one entry per CDR3 protein, DNA absent. The sample yields roughly 430,000 distinct CDR3 sequences, of which the top ten take up 7.3%. Specimen: blood T cells: a sorted CD56 or NKG2C T cell subset, CD4+ or CD8+ T cells, or bulk PBMC T cells (not recorded which). The receptors were gathered from a woman aged 18 to 75 in good health.

The chain is built from TRBV9 and TRBJ2-5; as DNA is missing, the TRBD1 call by TCRdb cannot be tested. Germline CDR1 is SGDLS and CDR2 is YYNGEE. The CDR3 runs 17 residues. The CDR3 is CASSGGRGGVDQETQYF.

The rearrangement joins TRBV5-6 to TRBJ1-6; there is no DNA to check the TCRdb D call of TRBD1. From germline, CDR1 is SGHDT and CDR2 YYEEEE. CDR3 length equals 15 residues. CDR3 amino acids: CASSERQGSNSPLHF.

The V gene is TRBV20-1, the J gene TRBJ1-1; checking the TCRdb D call of TRBD1 is not possible without DNA. CDR1 is DFQATT, CDR2 SNEGSKA, per germline (reference sequence). There are 15 residues in the CDR3. The CDR3 here is CSARGPGQGASEAFF.

The chain links TRBV11-2 to TRBJ1-1; there is no DNA to check the TCRdb D call of TRBD1. The germline gives CDR1 SGHAT, CDR2 FQNNGV. CDR3 length: 17 amino acids. CDR3 residues: CASSLDPWGQGVPEAFF.

The chain recombines TRBV19 with TRBJ1-1; TCRdb gives TRBD1 as the D gene, but with no DNA this cannot be confirmed. Germline-derived CDR1 and CDR2 are LNHDA and SQIVND (reference sequence). This CDR3 is 14 amino acids long. The CDR3 here is CASSIGALNTEAFF.

The chain is built from TRBV27 and TRBJ2-1; TCRdb indicates TRBD2, and absent DNA this call remains unverified. CDR1 and CDR2 from the germline V gene are MNHEY and SMNVEV (reference sequence). The CDR3 extends over 15 amino acids. The CDR3 here is CASNLVAGENNEQFF.

The chain joins TRBV20-1 to TRBJ2-3; without DNA, the TCRdb call of TRBD1 cannot be checked. The CDR3 is 16 amino acids. The germline gives CDR1 DFQATT, CDR2 SNEGSKA (reference sequence). CDR3 amino acids: CSARDPRDGGTDTQYF.

The rearrangement links TRBV4-3 to TRBJ2-7; TCRdb calls TRBD2, which cannot be checked without DNA. Germline-derived CDR1 and CDR2 are LGHNA and YSLEER. The CDR3 length is 14 residues. The CDR3 sequence: CASSQDRPPDEQYF.

J is TRBJ2-1 and V is TRBV7-2; as DNA is missing, the TRBD2 call by TCRdb cannot be tested. The CDR3 sequence is 15 residues long. CDR1 and CDR2 (germline): SGHTA, FQGNSA. Here the CDR3 reads CASSLEGRGYDEQFF. The full variable domain, rest sourced from reference TRBV7-2 and TRBJ2-1, is GAGVSQSPSNKVTEKGKDVELRCDPISGHTALYWYRQSLGQGLEFLIYFQGNSAPDKSGLPSDRFSAERTGGSVSTLTIQRTQQEDSAVYLCASSLEGRGYDEQFFGPGTRLTVL.

This chain uses TRBV5-6 with TRBJ2-1. CDR1 is SGHDT and CDR2 is YYEEEE in the germline V gene. The CDR3 is 11 amino acids. The CDR3 here is CASSLVQEQFF.

This rearrangement joins TRBV5-1 to TRBJ1-2. The CDR3 runs 11 residues. CDR1 and CDR2 (germline): SGHRS, YFSETQ. The CDR3 reads CASRTAYGYTF.

The V gene is TRBV6-1, the J gene TRBJ1-2; TCRdb returns TRBD1, unconfirmable since there is no DNA. Germline-derived CDR1 and CDR2 are MNHNS and SASEGT. The CDR3 sequence is 17 residues long. The CDR3 loop reads CASRSYFNRAVESGYTF.

This chain joins TRBV7-3 and TRBJ2-5; TCRdb's D call of TRBD2 is untestable without DNA. The CDR3 covers 15 residues. The germline V gene encodes CDR1 SGHTA and CDR2 FQGTGA. This CDR3 reads CASSPNSMGGETQYF.

V usage is TRBV20-1 and J usage is TRBJ1-3. Germline V lookup: CDR1 DFQATT, CDR2 SNEGSKA (reference sequence). The CDR3 covers 15 residues. CDR3 sequence: CSASRWGVIGNTIYF.

The chain couples TRBV7-3 to TRBJ2-3; TCRdb designates TRBD1, a call that cannot be tested without DNA. This CDR3 comprises 14 residues. Germline V gives CDR1 SGHTA, CDR2 FQGTGA. CDR3 sequence: CASSDRAGPDTQYF.

The rearrangement joins TRBV4-2 to TRBJ2-3; TCRdb indicates TRBD2, and absent DNA this call remains unverified. Per germline, CDR1 LGHNA and CDR2 YNFKEQ. This CDR3 is built from 15 residues. The CDR3: CASSQEGGSRDTQYF.

CDR3 loop: CASRDLAGAGDTQYF. The chain has TRBV11-2 and TRBJ2-3; TCRdb lists TRBD2, though no DNA is available to test this call. The CDR3 runs to 15 residues. Germline V gene data show CDR1 as SGHAT and CDR2 as FQNNGV.

The chain combines TRBV20-1 with TRBJ2-5; TCRdb's D gene call, TRBD2, goes unchecked for lack of DNA. The CDR3 is made up of 16 amino acids. In germline, CDR1 is DFQATT, CDR2 SNEGSKA (reference sequence). This CDR3 is CSASHGREGRWETQYF.

The chain links TRBV30 to TRBJ1-3. The CDR3 loop spans 11 amino acids. Germline CDR1 is GTSNPN and CDR2 is SVGIG (reference sequence). The CDR3 reads CACIPGNTIYF.

The chain combines TRBV4-3 with TRBJ1-5; TCRdb outputs TRBD1, but without DNA this stays unchecked. The CDR3 sequence is 16 residues long. CDR1 is LGHNA, CDR2 YSLEER, per germline. The CDR3 here is CASSQEVGQIYQPQHF.